This TCR beta chain was recorded in a study of identifying expanded T cells in peripheral blood. The study's findings and limits: Roughly 1.2 clones differed between technical replicates, versus roughly 17 and 20 over time. Variance in clone template counts between roughly two-week samples significantly increased with total template count across all healthy donors.

During the collection period, no donor immune events like infections were recorded. TCRdb's copy holds only in-frame clones and misses some; the assay was immunoSEQ multiplex PCR. The sample has 85,000 to 95,000 clones; 85% to 90% are singletons. Comments on this clone: As yet, its antigen is unknown.

The V end was cut by 1 base, the J end by 10 bases, with 13 bases between. This CDR3 contains 13 residues. Germline V CDR1 and CDR2: MGHRA, YSYEKL. Sequenced: blood. The chain is built from TRBV4-1 and TRBJ1-1; possible D gene TRBD1, 6 bases. The TCR comes from a person aged 18-70 years in good health. The CDR3 DNA reads TGCGCCAGCAGCCAAGGAGGGGGTACTTCAGCTTTCTTT. It is translated as CASSQGGGTSAFF.